A selection of T cell receptor beta chains follows, all from one sample in a study of OX40 agonist ivuxolimab in advanced cancers. Clones were read by immunoSEQ multiplex PCR, and TCRdb kept only the in-frame ones, dropping some. The table lists about 36,000 clones, approximately 84% of them singletons. Sequencing used CD4+ or CD8+ T cells sorted from blood, obtained in a trial of the OX40 agonist ivuxolimab. These receptor sequences come from an adult with an advanced solid tumor such as melanoma, head and neck, liver or kidney cancer. The CDR3 runs from the conserved cysteine through the conserved F or W. D genes are given only for firm matches. Some rows mark clone size as missing; the rest say once, few, many or name a class of expanded clone.

v_call: TRBV5-6; j_call: TRBJ2-7; d_call: .; clone_size: once; cdr3_aa: CASSLAATFWSEQYF; cdr3_nt: TGTGCCAGCAGCTTGGCGGCAACGTTTTGGAGCGAGCAGTACTTC
v_call: TRBV27; j_call: TRBJ1-5; d_call: TRBD1; clone_size: few; cdr3_aa: CADRERNQPQHF; cdr3_nt: TGTGCCGACAGGGAGCGAAATCAGCCCCAGCATTTT
v_call: TRBV2; j_call: TRBJ2-3; d_call: TRBD2; clone_size: few; cdr3_aa: CASSGGTNQIITDTQYF; cdr3_nt: TGTGCCAGCAGTGGTGGGACTAACCAAATCATCACAGATACGCAGTATTTT
v_call: TRBV6-6; j_call: TRBJ2-1; d_call: .; clone_size: .; cdr3_aa: CASSYEWHNEQFF; cdr3_nt: TGTGCCAGCAGTTATGAATGGCACAATGAGCAGTTCTTC
v_call: TRBV5-1; j_call: TRBJ2-1; d_call: .; clone_size: .; cdr3_aa: CASSLVASGEQFF; cdr3_nt: TGCGCCAGCAGCTTGGTGGCCAGCGGTGAGCAGTTCTTC
v_call: TRBV27; j_call: TRBJ2-3; d_call: .; clone_size: .; cdr3_aa: CASSPQGQADTQYF; cdr3_nt: TGTGCCAGCAGTCCACAAGGGCAGGCAGATACGCAGTATTTT
v_call: TRBV7-6; j_call: TRBJ2-2; d_call: TRBD2; clone_size: once; cdr3_aa: CASSYVAGGTGELFF; cdr3_nt: TGTGCCAGCAGCTATGTAGCGGGGGGGACCGGGGAGCTGTTTTTT
v_call: TRBV5-8; j_call: TRBJ2-7; d_call: .; clone_size: .; cdr3_aa: CASSWGVIVQDTSYEQYF; cdr3_nt: TGTGCCAGCAGCTGGGGGGTTATTGTTCAGGACACTTCCTACGAGCAGTACTTC
v_call: TRBV15; j_call: TRBJ1-1; d_call: .; clone_size: .; cdr3_aa: CATSRDLGSTEAFF; cdr3_nt: TGTGCCACCAGCAGAGACCTAGGGAGCACTGAAGCTTTCTTT
v_call: TRBV13; j_call: TRBJ2-1; d_call: TRBD2; clone_size: .; cdr3_aa: CASSSGTSSYNEQFF; cdr3_nt: TGTGCCAGCAGCTCCGGGACTAGCAGTTACAATGAGCAGTTCTTC
v_call: TRBV25-1; j_call: TRBJ2-3; d_call: TRBD2; clone_size: .; cdr3_aa: CASSDGVRVPGGTQYF; cdr3_nt: TGTGCCAGCAGTGACGGTGTCAGGGTGCCGGGAGGTACGCAGTATTTT
v_call: TRBV18; j_call: TRBJ1-4; d_call: TRBD1; clone_size: few; cdr3_aa: CASSLSPDRDFRKLFF; cdr3_nt: TGTGCCAGCTCACTGTCACCGGACAGGGATTTCCGAAAACTGTTTTTT
v_call: TRBV27; j_call: TRBJ1-5; d_call: .; clone_size: once; cdr3_aa: CASSPAGTNQPQHF; cdr3_nt: TGTGCCAGCAGTCCCGCGGGAACCAATCAGCCCCAGCATTTT
v_call: TRBV6-1; j_call: TRBJ1-5; d_call: .; clone_size: once; cdr3_aa: CASSEFPTADQPQHF; cdr3_nt: TGTGCCAGCAGTGAATTTCCCACGGCCGATCAGCCCCAGCATTTT
v_call: TRBV5-1; j_call: TRBJ2-7; d_call: .; clone_size: .; cdr3_aa: CASSLVRGLEQYF; cdr3_nt: TGCGCCAGCAGCTTGGTAAGAGGGCTCGAGCAGTACTTC
v_call: TRBV7-9; j_call: TRBJ2-7; d_call: TRBD1; clone_size: .; cdr3_aa: CASSPPTGGYEQYF; cdr3_nt: TGTGCCAGCAGCCCTCCGACAGGGGGCTACGAGCAGTACTTC
v_call: TRBV18; j_call: TRBJ2-7; d_call: .; clone_size: .; cdr3_aa: CASSPENYEQYF; cdr3_nt: TGTGCCAGCTCACCAGAGAACTACGAGCAGTACTTC
v_call: TRBV28; j_call: TRBJ2-5; d_call: TRBD2; clone_size: once; cdr3_aa: CASSDPGREGQETQYF; cdr3_nt: TGTGCCAGCAGCGATCCGGGGCGGGAGGGCCAAGAGACCCAGTACTTC
v_call: TRBV27; j_call: TRBJ2-1; d_call: TRBD2; clone_size: .; cdr3_aa: CASKLFGTSAYNEQFF; cdr3_nt: TGTGCCAGCAAACTTTTCGGGACTAGCGCTTACAATGAGCAGTTCTTC
v_call: TRBV7-9; j_call: TRBJ1-5; d_call: .; clone_size: once; cdr3_aa: CASSSGRNQPQHF; cdr3_nt: TGTGCCAGCAGCTCGGGACGGAATCAGCCCCAGCATTTT